One T cell receptor (beta chain) is described in this entry. The V end lost 2 bases, the J end lost 5 bases, and 12 bases lay between the germline ends. Germline CDR1 MGHRA, CDR2 YSYEKL. The length of the CDR3 is 14 residues. These data come from a study of blood T cell repertoires in COVID-19. Adults between roughly 18 and 95 years of age took part from some 25 US areas. Measured with immunoSEQ multiplex PCR; TCRdb has only the in-frame clones, and not every one. The sample has about 220,000 clones, about 91% seen once. The sequenced material came from PBMCs or T cells enriched from blood (not recorded which). The chain uses TRBV4-1 and TRBJ1-1; D may be TRBD1 (6 bases). The clonotype originates from a woman in her thirties or forties with acute COVID-19. This CDR3 is CASSQLYRVTEAFF. The CDR3 region has the DNA TGCGCCAGCAGCCAACTTTACAGGGTGACTGAAGCTTTCTTT.